Listed here is a single T cell receptor beta chain. Only a few counts were recorded for this clone. Its antigen remains undetermined. No quality values exist for individual bases; no much larger clone is one base distant. CDR1 SNHLY and CDR2 FYNNEI are derived from the germline V gene. The CDR3 numbers 11 residues from cysteine through phenylalanine. Solely the CDR3 DNA is kept, with 33 bases framed from the first base. V loses 6 bases, J loses 3 bases, and the germline ends lie 6 bases apart. The trial excluded patients who had a history of autoimmune disease or were on systemic immunosuppression. Peripheral blood for TCR sequencing was drawn from every dose cohort at baseline, at cycle 4 day 1 and at cycle 7 day 1. Samples were obtained from an open-label, multicenter, first-in-human phase I dose-escalation trial of ivuxolimab. The trial enrolled adults with locally advanced or metastatic head and neck squamous cell, hepatocellular, melanoma or renal cell carcinoma. Before TCR sequencing, CD4+ T cells and CD8+ T cells from peripheral blood were sorted into separate populations.

This record comes from a study of OX40 agonist ivuxolimab in advanced cancers. Some background on the complete study: Ivuxolimab was a fully human IgG2 agonistic monoclonal antibody targeting the costimulatory receptor OX40 (CD134). Intravenous ivuxolimab was administered to patients every 2 weeks at six dose levels: 0.01, 0.1, 0.3, 1.5, 3 and 10 mg/kg. The point of sequencing TCRbeta in the periphery was to test whether ivuxolimab changed TCR sequence diversity and drove clonal T-cell expansion. Three dose-escalation patients achieved partial responses, one with hepatocellular carcinoma and two with cutaneous melanoma. Of the approximately 54 dose-escalation patients, hepatocellular carcinoma was present in approximately 20, melanoma in some 15, renal cell carcinoma in 9 and head and neck cancer in 9. Patients were allowed to have had prior anti-PD-1, anti-PD-L1 or anti-CTLA-4 therapy, and around 43% of the dose-escalation patients had been treated with checkpoint inhibitors. The paper describes the monotherapy dose-escalation part (N ≈ 50 patients) of the phase I trial of ivuxolimab. In the dose-escalation cohort, approximately 83% of patients were male, and the mean age was around 60 years with a range of roughly 23 to 79.

Genomic DNA was isolated from the sorted cells so that the TCRbeta CDR3 region could be sequenced. The immunoSEQ Assay was used to sequence the TCRbeta CDR3 regions. This is the immuneACCESS table as TCRdb keeps it, with only in-frame sequences that have V and J called. A part of the clones is gone; compared with another copy, unresolved V genes explain less than half, and the rest is unexplained. The sample table contains 13,000 to 15,000 clones; only one count was recorded for 80% of them. The leading ten clones occupy roughly 31% of the sample. What the research found in general, with its limitations: The antigen specificity of the peripheral T cells that underwent clonal expansion was not determined. After ivuxolimab, CD8+ T cells had more expanded clones than CD4+ T cells on average. Low levels of normalized T-cell clonal expansion were also seen in some patients who did not respond. In the 0.1-3.0 mg/kg groups, partial responders had among the lowest normalized peripheral clonal expansion, particularly in CD8+ T cells. At doses of 0.1 to 3.0 mg/kg, clonal expansion of both CD4+ and CD8+ blood T cells was observed from baseline to week 6.

This sequence was found in an adult with an advanced solid tumor such as melanoma, head and neck, liver or kidney cancer. Sequencing was performed on CD4+ or CD8+ T cells sorted from blood, taken in a trial of the OX40 agonist ivuxolimab. The chain joins TRBV2 to TRBJ2-7; no confident D gene assignment can be made. The CDR3 protein sequence reads: CASRPGYEQYF. The DNA sequence is as follows: TGTGCCAGCAGGCCTGGCTACGAGCAGTACTTC.